The 17 T cell receptor beta chains listed next were all sequenced from one sample in a study of blood T cells in healthy people across ages. A sample-barcoded 5' primer and a J-beta primer mix were used in a second PCR of roughly 7 to 11 cycles. TCRdb recomputed calls from the 5' RACE reads with MiXCR, one row per CDR3 protein. The data show roughly 1,100,000 distinct CDR3 sequences, roughly 24% seen once. These data also featured in a second study, about T cells of mothers and their children.

Sequencing was performed on blood. The receptors stem from a girl aged 2 to 9 in good health.

J is TRBJ1-2 and V is TRBV2; TRBD1 is a possible D gene (6 bases). The germline V gene has CDR1 SNHLY and CDR2 FYNNEI. The CDR3 consists of 15 residues. Trimming stripped 5 bases from V and 4 bases from J, with 17 bases between. The CDR3 DNA sequence: TGTGCCAGCAGTCCTAACAGGGAACCTAGCTATGGCTACACCTTC. This translates into CASSPNREPSYGYTF.

This clonotype was seen a few times. The V and J genes are TRBV19 and TRBJ2-5; 7 bases match TRBD2. The DNA end lines up better with TRBJ2-1; the J call may be wrong. Germline assignment: CDR1 LNHDA and CDR2 SQIVND (reference sequence). The CDR3 totals 15 residues. DNA for the CDR3: TGTGCCAGTAGCTCCGAGGGACTAACTTACAATGAGCAGTTCTTC. This gives the protein CASSSEGLTYNEQFF.

This clonotype was counted only a few times. The chain couples TRBV28 to TRBJ2-7; 8 nucleotides align to TRBD1. This CDR3 is built from 16 residues. Germline CDR1 MDHEN, CDR2 SYDVKM. J was trimmed by 0 bases and V by 1 base; bases with no gene match: 5. The CDR3 here is CASSLYSGGDSYEQYF. CDR3 sequence (DNA): TGTGCCAGCAGTTTATATTCAGGGGGCGACTCCTACGAGCAGTACTTC. Full variable domain (rest looked up from reference TRBV28 and TRBJ2-7): DVKVTQSSRYLVKRTGEKVFLECVQDMDHENMFWYRQDPGLGLRLIYFSYDVKMKEKGDIPEGYSVSREKKERFSLILESASTNQTSMYLCASSLYSGGDSYEQYFGPGTRLTVT.

V usage is TRBV10-1 and J usage is TRBJ1-1; the D gene is possibly TRBD1 (5 bases). CDR1 and CDR2 (germline): WNHNN, SYGVQD (reference sequence). The germline V and J ends were trimmed by 3 bases and 5 bases, with 13 bases remaining between them. The CDR3 contains 14 residues. Here the CDR3 DNA reads TGCGCCAGCAGTGATGACCCCGAGGGGACTGAAGCTTTCTTT. Translating gives CASSDDPEGTEAFF.

This clonotype was seen only a few times. The junction departs from the called germline gene at one end, perhaps through a read error. The chain uses TRBV7-9 and TRBJ2-5; D not resolved. CDR1 and CDR2 from the germline V gene are SEHNR and FQNEAQ (reference sequence). The CDR3 consists of 16 residues. The CDR3 coding sequence is TGTGCCAGCAGCTTAGCTCCCGCCGGGTCCCACGGCTGGCAGTCCTTC. Protein product: CASSLAPAGSHGWQSF.

J is TRBJ2-5 and V is TRBV12-3 or TRBV12-4, with 9 positions matching TRBD1. The end of the DNA is better explained by TRBJ2-7, so the J call may be wrong. The CDR3 is 17 residues long. This CDR3 is CASSSGLPGTGTYEQYF. The CDR3 coding sequence is TGTGCCAGCAGTTCCGGACTTCCCGGGACAGGGACCTACGAGCAGTACTTC.

CDR3 sequence reads: CASSLDVISQGETQYF. The CDR3 nucleotides are TGTGCCAGCAGTTTGGACGTCATCTCCCAGGGGGAGACCCAGTACTTC. This rearrangement joins TRBV12-3 or TRBV12-4 to TRBJ2-5, with D perhaps matching TRBD1 (6 bases). V lost 3 bases to trimming and J lost 5 bases, with 19 bases between them. This CDR3 region has 16 residues.

This chain connects TRBV15 to TRBJ2-5; perhaps TRBD2 as D (6 bases). The J call is doubtful: the DNA matches TRBJ2-7 better. This CDR3 is 14 amino acids long. Germline V gives CDR1 LNHNV, CDR2 YYDKDF (reference sequence). The CDR3 DNA sequence: TGTGCCACCAGCGGGCGGACTACGAGCTCCGAGCAGTACTTC. This translates into CATSGRTTSSEQYF.

In this sample, this clonotype turned up a few times. The chain recombines TRBV6-2 or TRBV6-3 with TRBJ2-5; possible D gene TRBD2, 5 bases. Between the trimmed V and J ends, which lost 6 bases and 4 bases, there was a span of 15 bases. Germline V CDR1 and CDR2: MNHEY, SVGEGT. The CDR3 has 14 amino acids. CDR3 protein: CASSSVFAGETQYF. For the CDR3, the DNA is TGTGCCAGCAGCTCAGTTTTTGCGGGAGAGACCCAGTACTTC.

This clonotype was counted between two and nine times. The chain joins TRBV12-5 to TRBJ2-6; D unclear. Trimming took off 5 bases at V and 0 bases at J, with 8 bases between the two ends. CDR1 is LGHNT, CDR2 FRNRAP, per germline. This CDR3 contains 15 residues. CDR3 DNA sequence: TGTGCTAGTGGTCCGTATCTCTCTGGGGCCAACGTCCTGACTTTC. Encoded protein: CASGPYLSGANVLTF.

The gene calls are TRBV11-2 and TRBJ1-2, with D possibly TRBD1 on 5 matching bases. Germline lookup yields CDR1 SGHAT and CDR2 FQNNGV. The CDR3 sequence is 12 residues long. Trimming stripped 4 bases from V and 9 bases from J, with 12 bases between. DNA of the CDR3: TGTGCCAGCAGCTCCCGGGACCTTAGCTACACCTTC. It codes for CASSSRDLSYTF.

This clonotype was seen more than once but under ten times. This chain uses TRBV29-1 with TRBJ1-1, with a possible D match to TRBD1 (5 bases). Germline CDR1 reads SQVTM; CDR2 reads ANQGSEA. This CDR3 is 13 amino acids long. V was cut by 5 bases and J by 6 bases, with 16 bases left in between. CDR3: CSVYFRDRPEAFF. CDR3 bases: TGCAGCGTTTACTTCCGGGACCGACCTGAAGCTTTCTTT. The complete variable domain, with remaining parts taken from reference TRBV29-1 and TRBJ1-1, reads SAVISQKPSRDICQRGTSLTIQCQVDSQVTMMFWYRQQPGQSLTLIATANQGSEATYESGFVIDKFPISRPNLTFSTLTVSNMSPEDSSIYLCSVYFRDRPEAFFGQGTRLTVV.

This clonotype was observed a few times. This chain uses TRBV11-3 with TRBJ2-5; 12 bases match TRBD2. The DNA end is a closer match to TRBJ2-1, so the J assignment may be wrong. Germline lookup yields CDR1 SGHNT and CDR2 YENEEA. The CDR3 spans 15 residues. The CDR3 bases are TGTGCCAGCAGCGATCTAGCGGGAGGGGGGAATGAGCAGTTCTTC. This encodes CASSDLAGGGNEQFF.

The chain employs TRBV12-3 or TRBV12-4 and TRBJ2-1, with 12 bases aligning to TRBD2. The ends lost 5 bases at V and 4 bases at J; junction bases unmatched: 6. CDR3 size: 16 residues. CDR3 sequence: CASSPVTSGGYNEQFF. Written as DNA, the CDR3 is TGTGCCAGCAGTCCGGTCACTAGCGGGGGGTACAATGAGCAGTTCTTC.

This clonotype was seen ten or more times. The V and J genes are TRBV18 and TRBJ2-1; no reliable D call. CDR3 length: 20 amino acids. V was pared by 2 bases and J by 4 bases, with 27 bases between. Looked up from germline, CDR1 is KGHSH and CDR2 is LQKENI. CDR3 protein: CASSPTWQYGPSPEYNEQFF. In DNA, the CDR3 is TGTGCCAGCTCACCAACGTGGCAGTACGGACCGTCACCGGAGTACAATGAGCAGTTCTTC.

There are a few counts of this clonotype. The J gene is TRBJ2-1, the V gene TRBV27; tentative D call: TRBD2 (6 bases). Trimming cost V 2 bases and J 4 bases, with 21 bases left between them. Germline assignment: CDR1 MNHEY and CDR2 SMNVEV (reference sequence). CDR3 length equals 18 residues. CDR3 DNA sequence: TGTGCCAGCAGTTTAATACTAACCGGGACTTCACCTTACAATGAGCAGTTCTTC. It codes for CASSLILTGTSPYNEQFF.

This clonotype was counted between two and nine times. This sequence joins TRBV6-6 and TRBJ2-1; D unresolved. Deletions cut 6 bases from V and 7 bases from J, with 19 bases between. This CDR3 contains 15 residues. Germline V CDR1 and CDR2: MNHNY, SVGAGI (reference sequence). CDR3 DNA: TGTGCCAGCAGCCCTGCTTTGGAAGGGTTGAATGAGCAGTTCTTC. This translates into CASSPALEGLNEQFF.